The rows below give T cell receptor beta chains drawn from one sample of a study of T cell repertoires in ileal Crohn's disease. Clones were sequenced by immunoSEQ multiplex PCR, and TCRdb holds only the in-frame ones, with some missing. The sample has 6,000 to 7,500 clones; 81% are singletons. Sequenced input: ileal tissue. The receptors stem from an adult with Crohn's disease. The CDR3 runs from the conserved cysteine through the conserved F or W. A D gene is named only where the DNA matches it firmly. Rows give clone size only sometimes, using once, few, many, or a class for an expanded clone.

CASSGLAGVVEQFF	TGTGCCAGTAGTGGACTAGCGGGAGTTGTTGAGCAGTTCTTC	NA	TRBV19	TRBJ2-1	TRBD2
CASSIPLAGGSDTQYF	TGTGCCAGTAGTATCCCCCTAGCGGGAGGATCAGATACGCAGTATTTT	NA	TRBV19	TRBJ2-3	TRBD2
CASSFLVMSGGPQETQYF	TGCGCCAGCAGCTTTTTGGTGATGAGCGGGGGGCCCCAAGAGACCCAGTACTTC	NA	TRBV5-1	TRBJ2-5	TRBD2
CASSSGLAGGPYQETQYF	TGTGCCAGCAGCTCCGGACTAGCGGGAGGCCCGTACCAAGAGACCCAGTACTTC	NA	TRBV7-4	TRBJ2-5	TRBD2
CASSLVLAGAWSSNEQYF	TGTGCCAGCAGCTTGGTACTAGCGGGTGCCTGGAGTTCCAACGAGCAGTACTTC	NA	TRBV5-6	TRBJ2-7	TRBD2
CASRTGVGLRTDTQYF	TGTGCCAGCCGGACAGGGGTTGGTTTGCGCACAGATACGCAGTATTTT	NA	TRBV7-9	TRBJ2-3	TRBD1
CAIGAGGGEQFF	TGTGCCATAGGAGCGGGAGGTGGTGAGCAGTTCTTC	NA	TRBV10-3	TRBJ2-1	TRBD2
CASSEGSGPFYEQYF	TGTGCCAGCAGTGAAGGTAGCGGACCATTTTACGAGCAGTACTTC	NA	TRBV6-1	TRBJ2-7	NA
CASSLGGTGELFF	TGCGCCAGCAGCTTGGGAGGGACCGGGGAGCTGTTTTTT	NA	TRBV5-1	TRBJ2-2	NA
CASSESGAGNLEQYF	TGTGCCAGCAGTGAATCTGGCGCAGGGAACCTCGAGCAGTACTTC	once	TRBV25-1	TRBJ2-7	NA
CASSIDRGHTPSNQPQHF	TGTGCCAGTAGCATAGACAGGGGCCATACCCCTAGCAATCAGCCCCAGCATTTT	NA	TRBV19	TRBJ1-5	TRBD1
CASSVGDTYNEQFF	TGTGCCAGCAGCGTAGGAGACACCTACAATGAGCAGTTCTTC	NA	TRBV9	TRBJ2-1	NA
CAISPPGGDGNTIYF	TGTGCCATCAGCCCCCCAGGGGGCGACGGAAACACCATATATTTT	NA	TRBV10-3	TRBJ1-3	TRBD1
CASSLAGDTEAFF	TGTGCCAGCAGCTTGGCTGGAGACACTGAAGCTTTCTTT	NA	TRBV7-9	TRBJ1-1	NA
CASSLSGGQSGNTIYF	TGTGCCAGCAGCTTATCAGGGGGGCAGTCTGGAAACACCATATATTTT	NA	TRBV7-2	TRBJ1-3	TRBD1
CATSRDPATGPLTDEQFF	TGTGCCACCAGCAGAGATCCGGCGACAGGGCCCTTGACAGATGAGCAGTTCTTC	few	TRBV15	TRBJ2-1	TRBD1
CASSFDGKGNTIYF	TGTGCCAGCAGCTTTGACGGGAAAGGAAACACCATATATTTT	NA	TRBV5-4	TRBJ1-3	NA
CASSPQRDFYNEQFF	TGTGCCAGCAGTCCGCAGCGGGATTTCTACAATGAGCAGTTCTTC	once	TRBV27	TRBJ2-1	TRBD2
CASGRSLAGGQETQYF	TGTGCCAGCGGGAGATCGCTAGCGGGAGGTCAAGAGACCCAGTACTTC	NA	TRBV27	TRBJ2-5	TRBD2
CASSLPGDTQYF	TGTGCCAGCAGCTTACCAGGGGATACGCAGTATTTT	NA	TRBV7-3	TRBJ2-3	NA
CASSLASAGKGEQFF	TGCGCCAGCAGCTTGGCCTCAGCGGGAAAGGGTGAGCAGTTCTTC	NA	TRBV5-1	TRBJ2-1	TRBD2
CASSDLAGGYNEQFF	TGTGCCAGCAGTGACCTAGCGGGAGGCTACAATGAGCAGTTCTTC	few	TRBV2	TRBJ2-1	TRBD2
CASSHKPDPGLETQYF	TGTGCCAGCTCACACAAGCCGGATCCGGGACTAGAGACCCAGTACTTC	NA	TRBV18	TRBJ2-5	NA
CAWSFTRGVSYGYTF	TGTGCCTGGAGTTTTACCAGGGGGGTGAGCTATGGCTACACCTTC	NA	TRBV30	TRBJ1-2	TRBD1
CASSSNFPGANVLTF	TGTGCCAGCAGTTCGAACTTTCCTGGGGCCAACGTCCTGACTTTC	NA	TRBV27	TRBJ2-6	NA